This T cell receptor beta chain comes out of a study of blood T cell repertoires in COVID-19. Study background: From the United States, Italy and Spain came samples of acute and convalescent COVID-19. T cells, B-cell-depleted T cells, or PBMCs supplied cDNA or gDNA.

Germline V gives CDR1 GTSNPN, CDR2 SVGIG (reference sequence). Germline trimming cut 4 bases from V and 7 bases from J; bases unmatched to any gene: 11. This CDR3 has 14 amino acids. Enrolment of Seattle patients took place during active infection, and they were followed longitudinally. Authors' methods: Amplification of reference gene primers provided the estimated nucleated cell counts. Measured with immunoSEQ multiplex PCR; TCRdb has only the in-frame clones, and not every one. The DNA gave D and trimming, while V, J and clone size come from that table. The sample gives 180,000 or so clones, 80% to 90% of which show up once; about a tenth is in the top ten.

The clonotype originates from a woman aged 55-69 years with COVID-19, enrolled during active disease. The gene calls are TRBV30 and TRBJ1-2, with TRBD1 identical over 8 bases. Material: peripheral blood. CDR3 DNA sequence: TGTGCCTGGAACAGAGGCAGGGGGCTCGGTGGCTACACCTTC. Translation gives CAWNRGRGLGGYTF.